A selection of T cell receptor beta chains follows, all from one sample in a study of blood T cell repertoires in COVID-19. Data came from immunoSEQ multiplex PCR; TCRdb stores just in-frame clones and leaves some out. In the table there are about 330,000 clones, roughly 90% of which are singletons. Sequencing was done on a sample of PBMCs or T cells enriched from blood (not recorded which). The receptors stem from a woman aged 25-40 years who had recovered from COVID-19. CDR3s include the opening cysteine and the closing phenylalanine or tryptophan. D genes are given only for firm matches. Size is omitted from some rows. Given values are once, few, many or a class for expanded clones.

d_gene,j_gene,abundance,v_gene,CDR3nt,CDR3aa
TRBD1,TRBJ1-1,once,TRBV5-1,TGCGCCAGCAGCCCCGTCGGACAGGGAGTGAACACTGAAGCTTTCTTT,CASSPVGQGVNTEAFF
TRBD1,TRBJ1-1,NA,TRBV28,TGTGCCAGCATTACGGACAGGGGGGGGTTGCAGGGCACTGAAGCTTTCTTT,CASITDRGGLQGTEAFF
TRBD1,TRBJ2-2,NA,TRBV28,TGTGCCAGCAGTCAACGGGACAGGGCGAACACCGGGGAGCTGTTTTTT,CASSQRDRANTGELFF
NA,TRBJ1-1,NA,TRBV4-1,TGCGCCAGCAGCCAAACTACGCGGGGAGTGAGCACTGAAGCTTTCTTT,CASSQTTRGVSTEAFF
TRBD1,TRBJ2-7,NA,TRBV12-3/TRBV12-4,TGTGCCAGCCAGACAGGGCGCGAGCAGTACTTC,CASQTGREQYF
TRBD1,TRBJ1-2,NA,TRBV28,TGTGCCAGCAGCTTTGCCGACAGGGCCCTCAACTATGGCTACACCTTC,CASSFADRALNYGYTF
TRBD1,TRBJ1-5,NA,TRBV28,TGTGCCAGCAGTTTTGAGGACAGGCGGTATCAGCCCCAGCATTTT,CASSFEDRRYQPQHF
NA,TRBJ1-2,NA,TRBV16,TGTGCCAGCAGCCAGTCGACTGTTTCTGGCTACACCTTC,CASSQSTVSGYTF
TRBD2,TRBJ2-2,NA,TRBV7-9,TGTGCCAGCAGCCGCTTAGCGGGGGAGCAGGGGGAGGCCGGGGAGCTGTTTTTT,CASSRLAGEQGEAGELFF
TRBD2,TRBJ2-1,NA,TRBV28,TGTGCCAGCTCGTTCGGCGGGAGGACGGACAATGAGCAGTTCTTC,CASSFGGRTDNEQFF
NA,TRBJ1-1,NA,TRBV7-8,TGTGCCAGCAGCTTAGTCAGGGACACTGAAGCTTTCTTT,CASSLVRDTEAFF
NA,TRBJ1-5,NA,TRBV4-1,TGCGCCAGCAGCCAAGCGGGAACAGGGAGTCAGCCCCAGCATTTT,CASSQAGTGSQPQHF
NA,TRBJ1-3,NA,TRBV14,TGTGCCAGCAGCGGGGCCCCAGGCTCTGGAAACACCATATATTTT,CASSGAPGSGNTIYF
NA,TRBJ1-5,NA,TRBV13,TGTGCCAGCAGCTTAGGGGCAGACAATCAGCCCCAGCATTTT,CASSLGADNQPQHF
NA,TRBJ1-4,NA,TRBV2,TGTGCCAGCAGAAAGAGGGCCTCCGAGACTAATGAAAAACTGTTTTTT,CASRKRASETNEKLFF
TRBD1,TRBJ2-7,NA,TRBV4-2,TGTGCCAGCAGCCAATACCCGACAGGGAGCATCGAGCAGTACTTC,CASSQYPTGSIEQYF
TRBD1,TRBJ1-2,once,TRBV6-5,TGTGCCAGCAGTTATGGGACAGGGGAGCATAACTATGGCTACACCTTC,CASSYGTGEHNYGYTF
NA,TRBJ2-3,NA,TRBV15,TGTGCCACCAGCAGTGGGCTTAACACAGATACGCAGTATTTT,CATSSGLNTDTQYF
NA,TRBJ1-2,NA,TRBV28,TGTGCCAGCAGTCGTTACACGGGACACAAAGCTAACTATGGCTACACCTTC,CASSRYTGHKANYGYTF
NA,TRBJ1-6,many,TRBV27,TGTGCCAGCAGTTTATTTTCATATAATTCACCCCTCCACTTT,CASSLFSYNSPLHF
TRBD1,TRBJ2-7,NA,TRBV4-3,TGCGCCAGCAGCCAGACAGGGGTGGACGAGCAGTACTTC,CASSQTGVDEQYF
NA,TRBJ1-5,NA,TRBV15,TGTGCCACCAGCAGAGATCCCCCAGGGACTGGCAATCAGCCCCAGCATTTT,CATSRDPPGTGNQPQHF
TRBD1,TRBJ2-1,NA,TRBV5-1,TGCGCCAGCAGCAACGGACAGGGATGGGGTGAGCAGTTCTTC,CASSNGQGWGEQFF
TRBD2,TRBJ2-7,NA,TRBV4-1,TGCGCCAGCAGCCACGGGGCTAGCGGCTACGAGCAGTACTTC,CASSHGASGYEQYF